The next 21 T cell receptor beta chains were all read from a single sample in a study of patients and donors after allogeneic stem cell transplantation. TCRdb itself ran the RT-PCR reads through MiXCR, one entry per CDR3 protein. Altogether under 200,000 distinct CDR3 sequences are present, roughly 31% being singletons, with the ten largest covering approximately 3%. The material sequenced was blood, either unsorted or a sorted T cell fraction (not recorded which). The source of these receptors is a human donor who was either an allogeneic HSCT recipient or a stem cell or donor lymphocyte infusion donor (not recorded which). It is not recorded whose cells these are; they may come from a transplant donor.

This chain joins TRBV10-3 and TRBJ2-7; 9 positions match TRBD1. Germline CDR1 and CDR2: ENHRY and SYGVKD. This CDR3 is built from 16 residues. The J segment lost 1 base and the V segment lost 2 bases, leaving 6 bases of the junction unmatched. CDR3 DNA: TGTGCCATCAGTGAGGCTGCTGACAGGGGGTCCTACGAGCAGTACTTC. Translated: CAISEAADRGSYEQYF.

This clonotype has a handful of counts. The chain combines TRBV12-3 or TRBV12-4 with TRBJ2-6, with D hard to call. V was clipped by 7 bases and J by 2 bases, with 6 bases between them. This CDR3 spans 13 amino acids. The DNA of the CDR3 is TGTGCCAGCACCCACCCTGGGGCCAACGTCCTGACTTTC. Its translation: CASTHPGANVLTF.

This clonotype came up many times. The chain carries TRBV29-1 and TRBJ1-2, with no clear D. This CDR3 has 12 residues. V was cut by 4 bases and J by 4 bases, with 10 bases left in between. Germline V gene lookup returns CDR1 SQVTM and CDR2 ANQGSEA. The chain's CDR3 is CSVADGFYGYTF. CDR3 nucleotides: TGCAGCGTTGCTGACGGATTCTATGGCTACACCTTC.

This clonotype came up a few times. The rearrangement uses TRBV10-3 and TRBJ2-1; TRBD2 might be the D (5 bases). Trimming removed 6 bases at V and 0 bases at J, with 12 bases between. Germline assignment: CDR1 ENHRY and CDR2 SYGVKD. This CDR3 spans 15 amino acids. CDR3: CAISASSSSYNEQFF. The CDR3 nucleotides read TGTGCCATCAGCGCTAGCAGCAGCTCCTACAATGAGCAGTTCTTC.

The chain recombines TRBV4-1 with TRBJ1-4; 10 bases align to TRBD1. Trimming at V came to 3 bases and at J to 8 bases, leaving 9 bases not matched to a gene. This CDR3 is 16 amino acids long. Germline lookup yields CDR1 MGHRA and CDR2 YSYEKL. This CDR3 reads CASSQGQGRSPEKLFF. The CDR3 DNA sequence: TGCGCCAGCAGCCAGGGACAGGGGAGAAGTCCCGAAAAACTGTTTTTT.

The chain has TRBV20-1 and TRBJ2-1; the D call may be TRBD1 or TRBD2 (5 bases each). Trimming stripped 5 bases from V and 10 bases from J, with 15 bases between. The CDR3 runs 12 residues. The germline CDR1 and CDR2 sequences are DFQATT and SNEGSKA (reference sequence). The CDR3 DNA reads TGCAGTGCTCCGCGACTGGGACGGGAGCAGTTCTTC. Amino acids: CSAPRLGREQFF.

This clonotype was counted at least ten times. The CDR3 reads CASSPTANYGYTF. The CDR3 DNA is TGTGCCAGCAGCCCCACGGCCAACTATGGCTACACCTTC. This chain links TRBV7-3 with TRBJ1-2; D not certain. Trimming took 5 bases from V and 2 from J, leaving 9 bases between them. Germline assignment: CDR1 SGHTA and CDR2 FQGTGA. The CDR3 covers 13 residues.

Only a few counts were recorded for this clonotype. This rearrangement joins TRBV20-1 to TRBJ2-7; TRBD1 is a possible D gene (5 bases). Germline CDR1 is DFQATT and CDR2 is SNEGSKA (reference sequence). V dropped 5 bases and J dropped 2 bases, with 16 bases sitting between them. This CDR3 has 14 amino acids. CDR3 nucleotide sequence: TGCAGTGCTCCCCATACAGGATCGACCTACGAGCAGTACTTC. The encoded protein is CSAPHTGSTYEQYF.

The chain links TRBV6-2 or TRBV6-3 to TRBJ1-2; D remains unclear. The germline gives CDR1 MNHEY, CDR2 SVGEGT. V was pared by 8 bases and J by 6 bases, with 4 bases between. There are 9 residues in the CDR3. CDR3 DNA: TGTGCCAGCGGGGATGGCTACACCTTC. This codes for CASGDGYTF.

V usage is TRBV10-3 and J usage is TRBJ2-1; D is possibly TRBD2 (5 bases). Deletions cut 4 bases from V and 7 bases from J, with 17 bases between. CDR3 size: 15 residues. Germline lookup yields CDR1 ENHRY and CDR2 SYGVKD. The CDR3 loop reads CAISGGLGGGNEQFF. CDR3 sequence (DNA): TGTGCCATCAGTGGAGGGCTAGGCGGTGGAAATGAGCAGTTCTTC.

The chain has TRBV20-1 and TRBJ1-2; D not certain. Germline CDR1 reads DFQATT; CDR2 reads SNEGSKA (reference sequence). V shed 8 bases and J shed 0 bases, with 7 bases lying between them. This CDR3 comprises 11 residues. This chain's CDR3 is CSWFSNYGYTF. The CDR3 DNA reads TGCAGTTGGTTCTCTAACTATGGCTACACCTTC.

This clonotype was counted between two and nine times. The CDR3 reads CASSVGDVGPETQYF. In DNA form, the CDR3 reads TGTGCCAGCAGCGTAGGAGATGTGGGGCCGGAGACCCAGTACTTC. The chain employs TRBV9 and TRBJ2-5; a weak D match, TRBD1 (5 bases). Germline V gives CDR1 SGDLS, CDR2 YYNGEE. Trimming stripped 0 bases from V and 5 bases from J, with 14 bases between. The CDR3 extends over 15 amino acids.

The CDR3 loop reads CASSAIRDAPYNEQFF. The CDR3, as DNA: TGTGCCAGCAGCGCTATCCGGGACGCACCCTACAATGAGCAGTTCTTC. This chain links TRBV28 with TRBJ2-1; D could derive from TRBD1 or TRBD2 (5 bases each). Per the germline V gene, CDR1 is MDHEN and CDR2 is SYDVKM. This CDR3 spans 16 amino acids. The V end was cut by 6 bases, the J end by 2 bases, with 17 bases between.

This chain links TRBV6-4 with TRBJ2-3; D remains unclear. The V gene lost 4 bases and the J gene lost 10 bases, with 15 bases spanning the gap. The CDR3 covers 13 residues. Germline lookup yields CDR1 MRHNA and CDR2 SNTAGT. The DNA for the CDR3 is TGTGCCAGCAGTGCTTCGGTTTGGTTACCGCAGTATTTT. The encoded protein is CASSASVWLPQYF.

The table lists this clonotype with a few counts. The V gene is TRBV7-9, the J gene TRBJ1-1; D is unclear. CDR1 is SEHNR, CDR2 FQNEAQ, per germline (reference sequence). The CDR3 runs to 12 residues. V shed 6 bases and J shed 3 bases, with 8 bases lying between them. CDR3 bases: TGTGCCAGCAGACGGAGGGACACTGAAGCTTTCTTT. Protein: CASRRRDTEAFF.

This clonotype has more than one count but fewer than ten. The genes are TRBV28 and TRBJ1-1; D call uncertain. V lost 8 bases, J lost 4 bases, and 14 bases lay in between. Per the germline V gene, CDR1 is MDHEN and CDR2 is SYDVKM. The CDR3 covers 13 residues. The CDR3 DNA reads TGTGCCAGCTCACACGGATGGGGCACTGAAGCTTTCTTT. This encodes CASSHGWGTEAFF.

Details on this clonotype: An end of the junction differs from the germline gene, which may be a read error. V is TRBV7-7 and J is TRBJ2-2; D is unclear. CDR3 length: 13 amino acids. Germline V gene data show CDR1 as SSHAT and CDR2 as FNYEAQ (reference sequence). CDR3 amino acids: CASSLQETGELFF. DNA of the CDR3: TGTGCTAGCAGCTTACAAGAAACCGGGGAGCTGTTTTTT.

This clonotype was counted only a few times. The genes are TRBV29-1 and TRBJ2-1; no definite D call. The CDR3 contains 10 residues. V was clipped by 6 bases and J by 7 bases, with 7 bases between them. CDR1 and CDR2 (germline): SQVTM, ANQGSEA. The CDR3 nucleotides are TGCAGCGTGAGCGAGAATGAGCAGTTCTTC. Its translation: CSVSENEQFF.

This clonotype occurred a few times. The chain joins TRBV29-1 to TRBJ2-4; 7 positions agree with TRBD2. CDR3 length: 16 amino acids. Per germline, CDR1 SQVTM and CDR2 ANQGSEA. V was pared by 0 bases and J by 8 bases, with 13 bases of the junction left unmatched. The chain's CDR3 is CSVEERVSGPGDIQYF. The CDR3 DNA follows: TGCAGCGTTGAAGAAAGGGTTAGCGGGCCTGGGGACATTCAGTACTTC.

In DNA form, the CDR3 reads TGTGCCAGCAGTCGGACAGGGGGGCGACCCCTCCACTTT. Its translation is CASSRTGGRPLHF. This chain joins TRBV12-3 or TRBV12-4 and TRBJ1-6, with 10 bases fitting TRBD1. The CDR3 sequence is 13 residues long. Trimming took 5 bases from V and 12 from J; bases not matched to a gene: 4.

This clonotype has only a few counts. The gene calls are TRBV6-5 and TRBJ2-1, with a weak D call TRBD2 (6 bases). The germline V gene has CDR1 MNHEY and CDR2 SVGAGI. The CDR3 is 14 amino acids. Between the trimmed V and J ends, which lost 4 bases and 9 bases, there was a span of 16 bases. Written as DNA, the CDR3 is TGTGCCAGCAGTTTTACTAGCCCCGATGGTGAGCAGTTCTTC. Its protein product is CASSFTSPDGEQFF.